This TCR beta chain was identified in a study of T cell responses to AZD1222 COVID-19 vaccine. TCRdb's copy holds only in-frame clones and misses some; the assay was immunoSEQ multiplex PCR. The sample lists about 70,000 clones; 85% were seen once. Broader study findings: The span of vaccine-associated CD4 TCRs extended across spike, with dominance at 160-218 and 743-854. Baseline serology detected seropositivity in only six AZD1222 recipients. The donor cohort was predominantly white British with a female majority, and clonal diversity may have been underestimated.

The CDR3 is made up of 13 amino acids. CDR1 and CDR2 from the germline V gene are PRHDT and FYEKMQ (reference sequence). The junction had 3 bases not matched to a gene; V was cut back by 1 base and J by 9 bases. Worth noting for this clone: The antigen remains undetermined.

The receptor was derived from an adult in good health. The specimen was peripheral blood, collected on day 0 of AZD1222 vaccination. This chain joins TRBV13 and TRBJ2-1, with 7 bases that match TRBD1. CDR3: CASSLDRGAEQFF. The CDR3 bases are TGTGCCAGCAGCTTAGACAGGGGCGCTGAGCAGTTCTTC.